This T cell receptor (beta chain) was sequenced during a study of T cells after yellow fever vaccination. Broader study findings: Abundant clonotypes from the bulk population could have been carried over as contaminants into FACS-sorted repertoires. Clones from primary vaccination mostly reappeared after the booster (around 96% CD4, approximately 91% CD8). Weaker, the secondary response peaked sooner, at day 5 versus 15.

With respect to this clonotype: Its matching antigen is unknown.

Universal primer sites and UMIs were introduced during 5'RACE template-switching synthesis of TCR cDNA. TCRdb reprocessed the 5' RACE reads with MiXCR, giving one entry per CDR3 protein. There are approximately 550,000 distinct CDR3 sequences in the sample; 15% to 20% occur only once, and roughly 13% lies in the top ten. This TCR was recovered from a man under 40 who received the YFV17D yellow fever vaccine. The specimen comprised PBMCs, sampled 15 days after the yellow fever booster vaccination.

CDR3 coding DNA: TGTGCCACCAGCAGTCATTCACGACAGGAAAAACTGTTTTTT. Residues: CATSSHSRQEKLFF. The chain links TRBV15 to TRBJ1-4, with D possibly TRBD1 on 5 matching bases. The germline gives CDR1 LNHNV, CDR2 YYDKDF (reference sequence). V was cut by 3 bases and J by 8 bases, with 13 bases left in between. This CDR3 region has 14 residues.